The sequence of this TCR beta chain was determined in a study of human T cells and chemical hapten exposure. Overall study context: There were per-sample TCR yield variations, arising mainly from small pooled library volume differences.

The length of the CDR3 is 15 residues. V gave up 2 bases and J gave up 7 bases; unmatched junction bases: 7. The V gene's germline CDR1 is ENHRY and CDR2 SYGVKD. Stated time point: healthy volunteer bleed at 6 weeks. Unfractionated whole blood yielded the extracted total RNA. TCRdb reanalysed the RACE reads using MiXCR and keeps one entry per CDR3 protein. This table has about 65,000 distinct CDR3 sequences, roughly 6.6% appearing once. This clonotype has a count of ten or more. The chain combines TRBV10-3 with TRBJ2-7; 11 bases are shared with TRBD2. This clonotype was obtained from a female donor in good health. Some clones in this sample may be carry-over from other donors' samples. Sequencing input: whole blood. The CDR3 sequence is CAISERLAGGEEQYF. CDR3 DNA: TGTGCCATCAGTGAGAGGCTAGCGGGAGGAGAAGAGCAGTACTTC.